This paragraph reports one TCR beta chain. This record comes from a study of blood T cell dynamics during melanoma immunotherapy. As for time point: week 3, after first cycle of checkpoint inhibitor. TCRdb's table, derived via immunoSEQ multiplex PCR, lists solely in-frame clones and lacks some. The sample holds 10,000 to 15,000 clones, 88% seen once. The sequenced sample was blood, obtained from a patient treated with checkpoint blockade. This TCR was sampled from a human donor with melanoma.

The CDR3 DNA reads as TGTGCCAGCAGCTTGGGGGGACTAGCGGGCTACCAAGAGACCCAGTACTTC. Encoded protein: CASSLGGLAGYQETQYF. This chain connects TRBV11-2 to TRBJ2-5; 12 positions match TRBD2. Germline assignment: CDR1 SGHAT and CDR2 FQNNGV. V gave up 3 bases and J gave up 0 bases; unmatched junction bases: 5. The CDR3 totals 17 residues.